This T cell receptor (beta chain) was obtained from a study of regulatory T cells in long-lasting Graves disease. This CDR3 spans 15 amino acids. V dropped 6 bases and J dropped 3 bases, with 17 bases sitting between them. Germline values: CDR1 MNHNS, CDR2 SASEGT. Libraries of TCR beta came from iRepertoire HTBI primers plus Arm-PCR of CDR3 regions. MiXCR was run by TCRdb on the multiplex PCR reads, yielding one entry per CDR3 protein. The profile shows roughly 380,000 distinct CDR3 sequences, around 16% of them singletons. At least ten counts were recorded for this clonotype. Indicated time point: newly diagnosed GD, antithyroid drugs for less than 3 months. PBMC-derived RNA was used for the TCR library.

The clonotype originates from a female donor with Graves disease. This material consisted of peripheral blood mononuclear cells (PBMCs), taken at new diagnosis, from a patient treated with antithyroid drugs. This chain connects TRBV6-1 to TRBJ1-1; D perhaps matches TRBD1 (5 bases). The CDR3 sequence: CASRTDGTGDTEAFF. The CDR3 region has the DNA TGTGCCAGCAGAACAGACGGGACGGGAGACACTGAAGCTTTCTTT.